This is a list of T cell receptor beta chains from one sample in a study of blood T cell repertoires in COVID-19. The data were produced by immunoSEQ multiplex PCR, yet TCRdb's version contains in-frame clones alone and is incomplete. Of about 260,000 clones listed, about 88% are singletons. The sequenced material came from peripheral blood. The source is a man aged 55 to 70 who had recovered from COVID-19. Both conserved end residues are part of each CDR3. A D gene is named only where the DNA matches it firmly. For some rows the clone size is stated as once, few or many, or as a class when expanded; others skip it.

>TRBD1|NA|TRBJ1-1|16|TRBV19
TGTGCCAGTAGTATTGGGACAGGGAGAGGGAACACTGAAGCTTTCTTT
CASSIGTGRGNTEAFF
>NA|few|TRBJ1-6|14|TRBV5-6
TGTGCCAGCAGCTTGGCAGGGTATAATTCACCCCTCCACTTT
CASSLAGYNSPLHF
>TRBD1|NA|TRBJ1-4|14|TRBV3-1/TRBV3-2
TGTGCCAGCAGCCAAGGGCTTGGGACAGCTGTACTGTTTTTT
CASSQGLGTAVLFF
>NA|NA|TRBJ2-7|15|TRBV18
TGTGCCAGCTCACCGTTACCAGGTGTAAACTACGAGCAGTACTTC
CASSPLPGVNYEQYF
>NA|NA|TRBJ1-2|9|TRBV2
TGTGCCAGCACGGATGGCTACACCTTC
CASTDGYTF
>NA|once|TRBJ1-1|15|TRBV5-4
TGTGCCAGCAGCTCCGGTGGGGCCAGGGCCACTGAAGCTTTCTTT
CASSSGGARATEAFF
>TRBD1|once|TRBJ1-2|15|TRBV15
TGTGCCACCAGCACCCCATCCGGGACAGGGTTTGGCTACACCTTC
CATSTPSGTGFGYTF
>TRBD1|NA|TRBJ2-1|15|TRBV18
TGTGCCAGCTCACCACCGGGACAGAGCAGATATGAGCAGTTCTTC
CASSPPGQSRYEQFF
>NA|NA|TRBJ1-1|15|TRBV18
TGTGCCAGCTCAACGACGGGGGGCGTGGGGACTGAAGCTTTCTTT
CASSTTGGVGTEAFF
>TRBD2|once|TRBJ2-7|14|TRBV5-4
TGTGCCAGCAGCCGCAGCGGGGGGGGGCACGAGCAGTACTTC
CASSRSGGGHEQYF
>TRBD1|NA|TRBJ2-2|13|TRBV25-1
TGTGCCACTAGGGCAGGACAGGGAGGGGAGCTGTTTTTT
CATRAGQGGELFF
>NA|NA|TRBJ1-2|13|TRBV6-5
TGTGCCAGCAGGGAGAATGTTGGCCGGGACTACACCTTC
CASRENVGRDYTF
>NA|few|TRBJ2-3|13|TRBV7-9
TGTGCCAGCAGCAAGACTAGCACAGATACGCAGTATTTT
CASSKTSTDTQYF
>NA|NA|TRBJ1-4|14|TRBV18
TGTGCCAGCTCACCAGGGGCGACTAATGAAAAACTGTTTTTT
CASSPGATNEKLFF
>NA|NA|TRBJ2-7|14|TRBV6-1
TGTGCCAGCAGCGAAGCTAGGGGCAGATACGAGCAGTACTTC
CASSEARGRYEQYF
>TRBD2|NA|TRBJ2-2|12|TRBV29-1
TGCAGCGTTGGGGAGGGTTCCGGGGAGCTGTTTTTT
CSVGEGSGELFF
>NA|once|TRBJ2-7|15|TRBV30
TGTGCCGGATCCAATCCTCTTAGGGGTGGCTACGAGCAGTACTTC
CAGSNPLRGGYEQYF
>TRBD1|NA|TRBJ1-2|14|TRBV6-5
TGTGCCAGCAGCCGAACCGGGACAGGATATGGCTACACCTTC
CASSRTGTGYGYTF
>TRBD1|NA|TRBJ1-1|14|TRBV12-5
TGTGCTAGTGGTTTAGGAGGGGGCCATACTGAAGCTTTCTTT
CASGLGGGHTEAFF
>NA|once|TRBJ1-2|16|TRBV19
TGTGCCAGTAGTCCCCGGTCGCGGGCGGATAACTATGGCTACACCTTC
CASSPRSRADNYGYTF
>NA|NA|TRBJ1-3|14|TRBV3-1/TRBV3-2
TGTGCCAGCAGCCAAGATGGGGAGCCAAACACCATATATTTT
CASSQDGEPNTIYF
>TRBD2|NA|TRBJ2-5|16|TRBV11-2
TGTGCCAGCAGCTTAGGTCTAGCGGGGGGACGGGAGACCCAGTACTTC
CASSLGLAGGRETQYF
>NA|NA|TRBJ2-5|15|TRBV18
TGTGCCAGCTCACCAGGACAGAGCCTTCTCGGAGCCCAGTACTTC
CASSPGQSLLGAQYF
>TRBD2|NA|TRBJ2-2|16|TRBV9
TGTGCCAGCAGCACCCTCCTAGCGGGGTCAACCGGGGAGCTGTTTTTT
CASSTLLAGSTGELFF
>TRBD2|once|TRBJ2-7|15|TRBV18
TGTGCCAGCTCACCAGGAATAGCGGGGGTAAGCGAGCAGTACTTC
CASSPGIAGVSEQYF